This TCR beta chain is drawn from a study of blood T cell repertoires in COVID-19. Study processing details: Estimation of nucleated cell counts relied on the amplification of reference gene primers. Repertoires were generated with immunoSEQ multiplex PCR, while TCRdb's copy carries only in-frame clones and drops some. Clone size and V and J calls were adopted from that table, with D and trimming inferred from the DNA. In the table there are 5,000 to 5,500 clones, around nine tenths of which are singletons. The germline CDR1 and CDR2 sequences are SGDLS and YYNGEE. This CDR3 has 15 residues. V lost 3 bases and J 4 bases, leaving 16 bases between the germline ends.

The clonotype comes from a woman aged 80 or older with acute or convalescent COVID-19. Sequencing was carried out using peripheral blood. The V gene is TRBV9, the J gene TRBJ1-2, with D possibly TRBD1 on 6 matching bases. CDR3 residues: CASSATTGSVYGYTF. CDR3 DNA sequence: TGTGCCAGCAGCGCTACTACAGGGTCAGTCTATGGCTACACCTTC.